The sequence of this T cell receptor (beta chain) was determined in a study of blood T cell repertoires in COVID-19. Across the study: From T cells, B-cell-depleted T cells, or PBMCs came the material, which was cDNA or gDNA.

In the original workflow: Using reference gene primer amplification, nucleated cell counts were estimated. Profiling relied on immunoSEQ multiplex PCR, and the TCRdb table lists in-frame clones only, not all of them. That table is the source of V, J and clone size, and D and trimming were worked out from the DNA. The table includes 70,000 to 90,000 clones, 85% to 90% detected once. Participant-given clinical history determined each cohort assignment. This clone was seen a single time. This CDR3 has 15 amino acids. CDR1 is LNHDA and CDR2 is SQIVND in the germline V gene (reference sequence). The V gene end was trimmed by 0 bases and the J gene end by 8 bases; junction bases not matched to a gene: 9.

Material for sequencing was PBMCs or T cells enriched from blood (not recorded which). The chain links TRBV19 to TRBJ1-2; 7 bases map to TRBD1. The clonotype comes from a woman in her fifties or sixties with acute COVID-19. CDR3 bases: TGTGCCAGTAGTATAGATTTATCAGGGGGAGGCGGCTACACCTTC. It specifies CASSIDLSGGGGYTF.